Included here is one T cell receptor beta chain sequence, with context. Its matching antigen is unknown. These data originate in a study of cytomegalovirus exposure and HLA in healthy donors. The V gene's germline CDR1 is SGHAT and CDR2 FQNNGV. This CDR3 comprises 16 residues. V lost 0 bases and J lost 8; bases outside the gene matches: 8. PCR involved 60 Vbeta and 13 Jbeta primers. Original analysis: As a later analysis found, there were 80 million to 90 million unique TCR beta chains, of which some 10 million were shared. The table came from immunoSEQ multiplex PCR; TCRdb's copy has only in-frame clones and leaves some out. The DNA gave D and trimming, while V, J and clone size come from that table. The sample shows 150,000 to 200,000 clones, roughly 70% of them seen only once. Study-level findings and limits: Later analysis suggested most CMV-associated TCR beta chains were HLA-restricted. Across donors, presence/absence analyses took sequencing depth to be roughly uniform. A reported reduction in N-insertions relative to the approximately 600-donor mean was seen in an Asian-associated ancestry cluster in a later analysis.

The sequenced material came from PBMCs. V and J are TRBV11-2 and TRBJ2-1; 9 positions agree with TRBD1. The TCR was taken from a woman aged 35 to 49 in good health and CMV-seropositive. The CDR3 DNA follows: TGTGCCAGCAGCTTAGATCGCAGGACAGGGGTCGATGAGCAGTTCTTC. Translated: CASSLDRRTGVDEQFF.